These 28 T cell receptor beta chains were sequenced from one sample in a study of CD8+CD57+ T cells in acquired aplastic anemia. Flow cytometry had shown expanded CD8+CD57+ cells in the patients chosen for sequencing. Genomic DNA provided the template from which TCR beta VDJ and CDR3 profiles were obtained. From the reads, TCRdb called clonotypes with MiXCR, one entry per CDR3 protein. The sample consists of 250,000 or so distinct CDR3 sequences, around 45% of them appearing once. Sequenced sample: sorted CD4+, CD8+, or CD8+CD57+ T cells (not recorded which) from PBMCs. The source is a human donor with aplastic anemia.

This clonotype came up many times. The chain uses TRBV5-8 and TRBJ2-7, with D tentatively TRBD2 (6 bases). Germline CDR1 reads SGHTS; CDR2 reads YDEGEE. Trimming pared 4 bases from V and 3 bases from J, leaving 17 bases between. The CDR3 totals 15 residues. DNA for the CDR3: TGTGCCAGCAGCCTTGACTTCGGGAGCCACTACGAGCAGTACTTC. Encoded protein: CASSLDFGSHYEQYF.

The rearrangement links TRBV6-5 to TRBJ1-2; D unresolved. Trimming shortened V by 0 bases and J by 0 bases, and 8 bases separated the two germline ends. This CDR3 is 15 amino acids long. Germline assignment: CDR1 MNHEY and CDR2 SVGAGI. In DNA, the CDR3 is TGTGCCAGCAGTTACTCTCGGGAACCTAACTATGGCTACACCTTC. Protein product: CASSYSREPNYGYTF.

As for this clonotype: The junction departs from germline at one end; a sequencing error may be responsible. This CDR3 is CASSFLLCF. CDR3 sequence (DNA): TGTGCCAGCAGCTTTTTGCTGTGCTTC. The rearrangement uses TRBV7-3 and TRBJ2-7, with no clear D. The CDR3 loop spans 9 amino acids. Germline CDR1 SGHTA, CDR2 FQGTGA.

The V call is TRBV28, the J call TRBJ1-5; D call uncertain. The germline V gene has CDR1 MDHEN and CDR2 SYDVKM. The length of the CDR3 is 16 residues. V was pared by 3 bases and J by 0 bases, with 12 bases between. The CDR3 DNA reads TGTGCCAGCAGTTTGCTCTCCGGGCATAGCAATCAGCCCCAGCATTTT. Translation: CASSLLSGHSNQPQHF.

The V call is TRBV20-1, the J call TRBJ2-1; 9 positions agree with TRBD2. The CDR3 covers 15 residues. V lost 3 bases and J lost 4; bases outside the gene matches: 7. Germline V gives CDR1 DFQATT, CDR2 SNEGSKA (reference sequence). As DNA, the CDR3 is TGCAGTGCTAGTCGCGCGGGACTAGCTTACAATGAGCAGTTCTTC. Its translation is CSASRAGLAYNEQFF.

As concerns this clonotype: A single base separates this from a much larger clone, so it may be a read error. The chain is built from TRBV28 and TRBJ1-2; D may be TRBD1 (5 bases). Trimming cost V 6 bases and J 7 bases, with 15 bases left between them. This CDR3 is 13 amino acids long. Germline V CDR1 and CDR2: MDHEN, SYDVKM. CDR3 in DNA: TGTGCCAGCAGACCAGACAGAGACTGTGGCTACACCTTC. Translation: CASRPDRDCGYTF.

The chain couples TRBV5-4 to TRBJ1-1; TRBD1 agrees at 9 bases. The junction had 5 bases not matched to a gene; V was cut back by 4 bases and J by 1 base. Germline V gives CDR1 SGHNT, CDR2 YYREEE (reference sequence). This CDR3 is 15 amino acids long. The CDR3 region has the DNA TGTGCCAGCAGCCTTTCACAGGGGGCGAACACTGAAGCTTTCTTT. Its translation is CASSLSQGANTEAFF.

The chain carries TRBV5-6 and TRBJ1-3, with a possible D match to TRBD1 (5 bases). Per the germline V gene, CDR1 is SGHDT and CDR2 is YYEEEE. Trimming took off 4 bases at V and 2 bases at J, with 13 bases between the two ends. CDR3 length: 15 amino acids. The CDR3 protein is CASSLTQGAGNTIYF. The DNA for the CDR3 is TGTGCCAGCAGCCTGACGCAGGGTGCTGGAAACACCATATATTTT.

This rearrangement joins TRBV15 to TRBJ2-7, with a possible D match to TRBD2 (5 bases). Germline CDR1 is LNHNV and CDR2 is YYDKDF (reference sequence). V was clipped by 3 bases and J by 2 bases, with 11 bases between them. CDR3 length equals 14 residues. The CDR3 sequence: CATSSLGATYEQYF. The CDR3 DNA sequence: TGTGCCACCAGCAGCTTGGGAGCCACCTACGAGCAGTACTTC.

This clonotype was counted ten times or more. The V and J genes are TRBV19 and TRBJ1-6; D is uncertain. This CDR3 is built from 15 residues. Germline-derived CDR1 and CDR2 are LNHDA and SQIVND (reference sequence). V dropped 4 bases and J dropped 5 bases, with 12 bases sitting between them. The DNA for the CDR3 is TGTGCCAGTAGTAGAACCCTCGGCGATAATTCACCCCTCCACTTT. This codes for CASSRTLGDNSPLHF.

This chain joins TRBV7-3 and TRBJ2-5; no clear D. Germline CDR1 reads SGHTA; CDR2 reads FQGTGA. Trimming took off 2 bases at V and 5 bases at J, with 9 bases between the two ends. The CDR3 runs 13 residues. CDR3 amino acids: CASSLGGVETQYF. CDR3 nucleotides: TGTGCCAGCAGCTTAGGTGGGGTGGAGACCCAGTACTTC.

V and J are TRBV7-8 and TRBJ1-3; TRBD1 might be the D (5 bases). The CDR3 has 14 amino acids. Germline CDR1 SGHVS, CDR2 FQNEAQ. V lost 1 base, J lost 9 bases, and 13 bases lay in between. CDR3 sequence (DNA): TGTGCCAGCAGCTTAGTGCAGGGTCATCGCACCATATATTTT. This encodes CASSLVQGHRTIYF.

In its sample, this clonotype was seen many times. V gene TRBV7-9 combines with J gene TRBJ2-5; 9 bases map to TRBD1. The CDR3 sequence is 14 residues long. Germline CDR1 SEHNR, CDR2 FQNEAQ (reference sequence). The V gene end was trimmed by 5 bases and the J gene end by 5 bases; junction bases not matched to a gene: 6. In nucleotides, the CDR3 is TGTGCCAGCAGCCCCGACAGGGGGAGGGAGACCCAGTACTTC. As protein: CASSPDRGRETQYF.

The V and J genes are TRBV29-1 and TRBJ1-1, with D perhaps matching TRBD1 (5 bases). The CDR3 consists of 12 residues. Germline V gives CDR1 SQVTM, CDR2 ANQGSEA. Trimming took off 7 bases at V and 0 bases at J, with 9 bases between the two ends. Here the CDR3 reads CSADIMNTEAFF. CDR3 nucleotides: TGCAGCGCGGACATTATGAACACTGAAGCTTTCTTT.

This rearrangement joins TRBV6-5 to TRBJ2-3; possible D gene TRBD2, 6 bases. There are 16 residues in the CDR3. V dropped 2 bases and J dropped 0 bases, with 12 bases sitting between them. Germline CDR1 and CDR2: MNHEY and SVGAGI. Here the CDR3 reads CASSYGGVSSTDTQYF. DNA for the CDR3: TGTGCCAGCAGTTACGGAGGGGTTTCCAGCACAGATACGCAGTATTTT.

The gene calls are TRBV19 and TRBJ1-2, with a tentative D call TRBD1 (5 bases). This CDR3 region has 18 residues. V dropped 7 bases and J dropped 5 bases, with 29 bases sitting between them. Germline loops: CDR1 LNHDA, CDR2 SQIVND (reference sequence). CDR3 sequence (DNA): TGTGCCAGTACCCACACACGGGACGCCACAGATACGCAGTATGGCTACACCTTC. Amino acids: CASTHTRDATDTQYGYTF.

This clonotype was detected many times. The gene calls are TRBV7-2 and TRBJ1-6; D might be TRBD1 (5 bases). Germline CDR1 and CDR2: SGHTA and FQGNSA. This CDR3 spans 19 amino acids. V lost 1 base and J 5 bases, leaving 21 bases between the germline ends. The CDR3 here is CASSLDGTVEPLNNSPLHF. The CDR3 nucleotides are TGTGCCAGCAGCTTAGACGGGACTGTGGAGCCACTTAATAATTCACCCCTCCACTTT.

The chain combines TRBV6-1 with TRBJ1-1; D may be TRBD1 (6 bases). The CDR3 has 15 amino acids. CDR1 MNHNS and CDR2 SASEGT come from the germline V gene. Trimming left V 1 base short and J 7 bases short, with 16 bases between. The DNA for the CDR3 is TGTGCCAGCAGTGAAGTTTGGAGGGGGAAGGGTGAAGCTTTCTTT. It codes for CASSEVWRGKGEAFF.

DNA of the CDR3: TGTGCCAGCAGCCGACTGAGGAGGGGGAACACAGATACGCAGTATTTT. Translating it yields CASSRLRRGNTDTQYF. The chain employs TRBV25-1 and TRBJ2-3; D might be TRBD1 or TRBD2, each matching 6 bases. The CDR3 length is 16 residues. CDR1 and CDR2 from the germline V gene are MGHDK and SYGVNS. Deletions cut 6 bases from V and 2 bases from J, with 18 bases between.

CDR3 nucleotide sequence: TGCGCCAGCAGCCAAGATAGGACAGGGGGCGGAGAGACCCAGTACTTC. Protein product: CASSQDRTGGGETQYF. J is TRBJ2-5 and V is TRBV4-3; 11 nucleotides agree with TRBD1. V lost 0 bases, J lost 4 bases, and 4 bases stayed unmatched. This CDR3 is built from 16 residues. Germline V lookup: CDR1 LGHNA, CDR2 YSLEER.

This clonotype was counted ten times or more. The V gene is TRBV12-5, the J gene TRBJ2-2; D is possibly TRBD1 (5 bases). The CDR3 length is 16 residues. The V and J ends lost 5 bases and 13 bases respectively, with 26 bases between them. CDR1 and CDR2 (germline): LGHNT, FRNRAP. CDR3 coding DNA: TGTGCTAGTGGTGTCATCGCAGGGAACCTAATCCAAGGGCTGTTTTTT. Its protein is CASGVIAGNLIQGLFF. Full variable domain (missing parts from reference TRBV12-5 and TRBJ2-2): DARVTQTPRHKVTEMGQEVTMRCQPILGHNTVFWYRQTMMQGLELLAYFRNRAPLDDSGMPKDRFSAEMPDATLATLKIQPSEPRDSAVYFCASGVIAGNLIQGLFFGEGSRLTVL.

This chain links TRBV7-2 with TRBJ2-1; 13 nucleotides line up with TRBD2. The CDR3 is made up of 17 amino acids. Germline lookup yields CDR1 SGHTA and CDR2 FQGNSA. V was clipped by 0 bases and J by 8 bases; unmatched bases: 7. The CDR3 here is CASSLALLAGGGYEQFF. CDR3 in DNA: TGTGCCAGCAGCTTAGCCCTACTAGCGGGGGGGGGCTATGAGCAGTTCTTC.

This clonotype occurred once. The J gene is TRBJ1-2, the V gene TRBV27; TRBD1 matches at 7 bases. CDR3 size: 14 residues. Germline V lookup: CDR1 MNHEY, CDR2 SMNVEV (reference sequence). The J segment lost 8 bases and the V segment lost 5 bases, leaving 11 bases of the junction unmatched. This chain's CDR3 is CASSNQGVGRGYTF. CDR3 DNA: TGTGCCAGCAGTAACCAGGGGGTGGGGAGAGGCTACACCTTC.

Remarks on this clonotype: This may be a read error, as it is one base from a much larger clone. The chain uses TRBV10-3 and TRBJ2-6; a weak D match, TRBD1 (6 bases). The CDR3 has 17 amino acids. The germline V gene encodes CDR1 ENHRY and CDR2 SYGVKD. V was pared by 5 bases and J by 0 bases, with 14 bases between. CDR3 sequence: CAISYSDSYSGANVLTF. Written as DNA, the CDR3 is TGTGCCATCAGTTACTCGGACAGCTACTCTGGGGCCAACGTCCTGACTTTC.

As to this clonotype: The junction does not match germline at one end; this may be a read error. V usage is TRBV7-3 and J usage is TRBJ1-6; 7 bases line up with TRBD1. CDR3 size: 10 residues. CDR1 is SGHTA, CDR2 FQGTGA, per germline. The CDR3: CARTYQGGRF. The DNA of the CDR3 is TGTGCCAGGACATACCAGGGGGGCAGATTT.

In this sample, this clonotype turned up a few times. The CDR3 here is CASSLGREQVFWDTEAFF. In DNA form, the CDR3 reads TGTGCCAGCAGCTTGGGAAGGGAGCAGGTCTTTTGGGACACTGAAGCTTTCTTT. The V call is TRBV5-6, the J call TRBJ1-1; D gene ambiguous. Germline V gene lookup returns CDR1 SGHDT and CDR2 YYEEEE. The germline V and J ends were trimmed by 0 bases and 3 bases, with 21 bases remaining between them. This CDR3 spans 18 amino acids.

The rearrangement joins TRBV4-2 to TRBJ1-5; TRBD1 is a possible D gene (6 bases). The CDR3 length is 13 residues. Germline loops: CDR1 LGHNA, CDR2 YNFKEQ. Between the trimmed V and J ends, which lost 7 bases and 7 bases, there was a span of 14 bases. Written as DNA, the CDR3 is TGTGCCAGCACCCAGGGGCATCGGCAGCCCCAGCATTTT. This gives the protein CASTQGHRQPQHF.

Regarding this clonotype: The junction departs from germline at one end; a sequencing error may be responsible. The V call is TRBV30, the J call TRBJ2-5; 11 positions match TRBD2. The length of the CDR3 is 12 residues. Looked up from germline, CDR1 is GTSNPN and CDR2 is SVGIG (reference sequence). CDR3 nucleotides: TGTGCCTGGGGGACTAGCGGAGAGACCCAGTGCTTC. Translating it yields CAWGTSGETQCF.